This TCR beta chain was captured in a study of shared clonotypes between healthy human individuals. Study observations and caveats: Investigators collected only blood, and repertoires in tissues likely differ. Sequencing depth was a factor that was expected to affect clonotype sharing among donors.

Concerning this clone itself: Its target is unknown.

Among the donors, all were Caucasian adults who lived in Nashville, Tennessee. From germline, CDR1 is MNHEY and CDR2 SMNVEV (reference sequence). After removal of 3 bases from V and 0 bases from J, the junction contained 4 bases not matched to a gene. The CDR3 has 16 amino acids. Amplification in unsorted PBMC replicate PCRs started from around 0.3 ug DNA, which equals roughly 27,000 T cell genomes. Sequencing was performed with immunoSEQ multiplex PCR; in TCRdb, only in-frame clones are kept and a portion is missing. Of nearly 500,000 clones detected, 70% to 80% appear once; the ten largest clones hold 13%.

Sequencing was done on a sample of PBMCs. The V and J genes are TRBV27 and TRBJ1-4, with 7 bases lining up with TRBD1. The TCR originated in a woman between 35 and 50 years old in good health. Some clones in this sample may be carry-over from other donors' samples. CDR3 sequence: CASSFGQGATNEKLFF. The CDR3 bases are TGTGCCAGCAGTTTTGGGCAGGGGGCAACTAATGAAAAACTGTTTTTT.